Below are 9 T cell receptor beta chains sequenced from a single sample in a study of T cells after yellow fever vaccination. One entry per CDR3 protein results from TCRdb running MiXCR on the 5' RACE reads. The sample gives about 160,000 distinct CDR3 sequences, 6% to 7.5% of which show up once; 2.5% to 3% is in the top ten. Sequencing used CD4+ T cells sorted from PBMCs, obtained around 5 days after the first yellow fever vaccination. These receptors all stem from a man younger than 30 who received the YFV17D yellow fever vaccine.

This clonotype has ten or more counts. This chain joins TRBV27 and TRBJ2-7, with D possibly TRBD1 on 5 matching bases. The V and J ends lost 5 bases and 3 bases respectively, with 20 bases between them. This CDR3 is 16 amino acids long. The germline V gene encodes CDR1 MNHEY and CDR2 SMNVEV (reference sequence). Written as DNA, the CDR3 is TGTGCCAGCAGTCGGTCGCAGGGTCTTTCTTTCTACGAGCAGTACTTC. It is translated as CASSRSQGLSFYEQYF.

This clonotype was counted ten times or more. The chain joins TRBV5-1 to TRBJ2-5, with 9 nucleotides matching TRBD2. The germline CDR1 and CDR2 sequences are SGHRS and YFSETQ. V was pared by 0 bases and J by 5 bases, with 8 bases of the junction left unmatched. The CDR3 contains 16 residues. CDR3 sequence: CASSLAPAGGLETQYF. The DNA of the CDR3 is TGCGCCAGCAGCTTGGCCCCAGCGGGGGGATTGGAGACCCAGTACTTC. Using reference TRBV5-1 and TRBJ2-5 for the parts outside the CDR3, the full variable domain is KAGVTQTPRYLIKTRGQQVTLSCSPISGHRSVSWYQQTPGQGLQFLFEYFSETQRNKGNFPGRFSGRQFSNSRSEMNVSTLELGDSALYLCASSLAPAGGLETQYFGPGTRLLVL.

The genes are TRBV3-1 and TRBJ2-3, with no clear D. Germline CDR1 reads LGHDT; CDR2 reads YNNKEL (reference sequence). The germline V and J ends were trimmed by 10 bases and 3 bases, with 29 bases remaining between them. CDR3 length equals 18 residues. The CDR3 spells CATSGPIRRAIGTDTQYF. The CDR3 nucleotides read TGTGCCACCTCCGGGCCGATCCGTAGGGCTATAGGAACAGATACGCAGTATTTT.

This clonotype was seen many times. The genes are TRBV10-3 and TRBJ1-2, with no clear D. Germline loops: CDR1 ENHRY, CDR2 SYGVKD. The V gene lost 5 bases and the J gene lost 1 base, with 2 bases spanning the gap. The CDR3 loop spans 11 amino acids. The CDR3 coding sequence is TGTGCCATCAGTAATAACTATGGCTACACCTTC. Translated, it gives CAISNNYGYTF.

The chain has TRBV7-9 and TRBJ1-2, with TRBD1 identical over 10 bases. Germline CDR1 is SEHNR and CDR2 is FQNEAQ (reference sequence). This CDR3 has 14 residues. The ends lost 4 bases at V and 12 bases at J; junction bases unmatched: 11. CDR3 loop: CASSSTGTGVVDTF. CDR3 nucleotides: TGTGCCAGCAGCTCCACCGGGACAGGGGTAGTCGACACCTTC.

This clonotype was observed a few times. J is TRBJ1-2 and V is TRBV6-5, with unresolved D. Trimming removed 8 bases from V and 8 bases from J, with 12 bases in between. The germline gives CDR1 MNHEY, CDR2 SVGAGI. The CDR3 is made up of 11 amino acids. CDR3: CASSNGVGYTF. The CDR3 nucleotides read TGTGCCAGCTCTAACGGGGTGGGCTACACCTTC.

This clonotype was seen more than once but under ten times. The rearrangement joins TRBV20-1 to TRBJ1-1, with D possibly TRBD1 on 6 matching bases. Trimming shortened V by 3 bases and J by 6 bases, and 17 bases separated the two germline ends. Germline V lookup: CDR1 DFQATT, CDR2 SNEGSKA (reference sequence). This CDR3 region has 14 residues. CDR3 region: CSASKILGGPEAFF. For the CDR3, the DNA is TGCAGTGCTAGTAAGATTTTAGGGGGTCCTGAAGCTTTCTTT.

The table lists this clonotype with many counts. This chain joins TRBV12-3 or TRBV12-4 and TRBJ2-7; possible D gene TRBD1, 5 bases. Trimming cost V 7 bases and J 3 bases, with 13 bases left between them. The CDR3 extends over 13 amino acids. The CDR3 DNA is TGTGCCAGCAAGCAGCAGGGCAACTACGAGCAGTACTTC. It specifies CASKQQGNYEQYF.

This clonotype was counted at least ten times. The chain carries TRBV28 and TRBJ2-5, with D unresolved. CDR3 size: 13 residues. CDR1 is MDHEN and CDR2 is SYDVKM in the germline V gene. V dropped 6 bases and J dropped 5 bases, with 13 bases sitting between them. CDR3 residues: CASRDPYVETQYF. The DNA for the CDR3 is TGTGCCAGCAGGGACCCTTACGTCGAGACCCAGTACTTC.